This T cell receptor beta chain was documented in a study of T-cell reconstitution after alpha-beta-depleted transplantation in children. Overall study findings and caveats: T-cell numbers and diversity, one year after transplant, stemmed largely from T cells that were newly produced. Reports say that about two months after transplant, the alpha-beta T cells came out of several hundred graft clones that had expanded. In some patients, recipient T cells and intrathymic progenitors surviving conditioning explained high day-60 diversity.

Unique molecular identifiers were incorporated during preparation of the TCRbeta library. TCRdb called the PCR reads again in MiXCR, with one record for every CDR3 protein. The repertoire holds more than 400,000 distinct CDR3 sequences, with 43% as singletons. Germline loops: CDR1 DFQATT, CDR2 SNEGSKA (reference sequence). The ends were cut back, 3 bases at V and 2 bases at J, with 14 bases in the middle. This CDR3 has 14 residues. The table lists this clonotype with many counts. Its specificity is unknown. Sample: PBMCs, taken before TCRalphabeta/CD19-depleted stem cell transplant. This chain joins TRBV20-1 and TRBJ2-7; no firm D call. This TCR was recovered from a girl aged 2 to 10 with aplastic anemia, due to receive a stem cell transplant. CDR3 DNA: TGCAGTGCTAGCCTTAAACTACCTGCCTACGAGCAGTACTTC. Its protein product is CSASLKLPAYEQYF.